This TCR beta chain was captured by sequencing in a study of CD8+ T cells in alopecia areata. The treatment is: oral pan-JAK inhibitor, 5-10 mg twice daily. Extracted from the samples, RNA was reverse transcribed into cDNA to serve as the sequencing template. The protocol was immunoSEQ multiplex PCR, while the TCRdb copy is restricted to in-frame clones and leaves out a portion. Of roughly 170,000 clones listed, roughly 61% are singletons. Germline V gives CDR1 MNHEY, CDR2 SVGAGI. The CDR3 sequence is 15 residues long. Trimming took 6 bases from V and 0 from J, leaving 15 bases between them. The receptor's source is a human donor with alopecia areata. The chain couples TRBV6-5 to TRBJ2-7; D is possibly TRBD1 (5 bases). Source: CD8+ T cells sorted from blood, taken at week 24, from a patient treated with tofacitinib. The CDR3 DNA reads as TGTGCCAGCAGGGCCTCCAGGGCAACCTCCTACGAGCAGTACTTC. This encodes CASRASRATSYEQYF.